The present TCR beta chain was sequenced within a study of cytomegalovirus exposure and HLA in healthy donors. The PCR used 60 Vbeta and 13 Jbeta primers. Measured with immunoSEQ multiplex PCR; TCRdb has only the in-frame clones, and not every one. This sample has around 170,000 clones, with over 65% found just once. Sequencing was performed on PBMCs. This receptor was identified in a man aged 18 to 35 in good health and CMV-seronegative.

The CDR3 protein is CASSLAASGLTDTQYF. CDR3 bases: TGTGCCAGCAGCTTAGCGGCTAGCGGACTCACAGATACGCAGTATTTT. The rearrangement links TRBV7-9 to TRBJ2-3; 7 bases map to TRBD2. This CDR3 region has 16 residues. Germline CDR1 is SEHNR and CDR2 is FQNEAQ (reference sequence). V lost 0 bases, J lost 2 bases, and 5 bases stayed unmatched.